The TCR beta chain described here comes from a study of blood T cells in healthy people across ages. Study details: About one barcoded beta molecule was captured per two T cells (by template switching).

CDR1 is SGHTA and CDR2 is FQGNSA in the germline V gene. The CDR3 sequence is 16 residues long. Healthy Russian Caucasian donors spanned ages 6 to 90 years. A second PCR of 7 to 11 cycles used a sample-barcoded 5' primer and a J-beta primer mix. TCRdb passed the 5' RACE reads through MiXCR, listing each CDR3 protein once. Seen here are approximately 700,000 distinct CDR3 sequences, about a third observed once, and the top ten hold 15%. In its sample, this clonotype was seen a few times. Germline and junction disagree at one end, which may indicate a read error. This rearrangement joins TRBV7-2 to TRBJ2-1, with 10 bases matching TRBD1. The sample comprised blood. The TCR was taken from an elderly woman in good health. DNA of the CDR3: TGTGCCAGCAGCTTATACGGGACAGGGGCCTACAATAAGCAGTTCTTC. Translating it yields CASSLYGTGAYNKQFF.